This record covers a single T cell receptor (beta chain). Its antigen is not known. This record belongs to a study of cytomegalovirus exposure and HLA in healthy donors. As for the study in general: An early release of data contained 75 million to 100 million unique TCRs, which came from HLA-typed donors.

Study findings and constraints: A later analysis reportedly found that, within productive TCRs, an Asian-associated ancestry cluster had fewer N-insertions than the mean observed across the roughly 700 donors.

In the PCR, 60 Vbeta and 13 Jbeta primers were used. This table comes from immunoSEQ multiplex PCR, and its TCRdb copy is limited to in-frame clones, with some not included. The table shows some 190,000 clones, with approximately 84% occurring only once. Germline CDR1 reads GTSNPN; CDR2 reads SVGIG (reference sequence). The CDR3 covers 15 residues. J lost 0 bases, V lost 2 bases, and 5 bases had no gene match. Sequencing was done on a sample of PBMCs. The genes are TRBV30 and TRBJ2-7, with 9 nucleotides matching TRBD2. This receptor was identified in a girl aged 5 to 17 in good health and CMV-seropositive. CDR3 nucleotides: TGTGCCTGGAGTAGGGGTAGCGGGAGCTCCTACGAGCAGTACTTC. It translates to CAWSRGSGSSYEQYF.